The 21 T cell receptor beta chains presented below share a single source sample, sequenced in a study of early T cells in non-severe SARS-CoV-2 infection. TCRdb recomputed calls from the 5' RACE reads with MiXCR, one row per CDR3 protein. Of over 45,000 distinct CDR3 sequences listed, roughly 5.5% are singletons. Sequencing used whole blood. The receptors here all came from an adult who was a healthcare worker with PCR-confirmed SARS-CoV-2 infection or an uninfected control (not recorded which).

This clonotype showed up just a few times. For the CDR3, the DNA is TGCAGTGCTAGTCGCCTCTCCTACGAGCAGTACTTC. The encoded protein is CSASRLSYEQYF. This chain links TRBV20-1 with TRBJ2-7; D is undetermined. Germline V gene lookup returns CDR1 DFQATT and CDR2 SNEGSKA (reference sequence). The CDR3 length is 12 residues. The V end lost 3 bases, the J end lost 0 bases, and 6 bases lay between the germline ends.

The CDR3 region is CASSPVAGGPGEQFF. The CDR3 DNA follows: TGTGCCAGCAGTCCTGTAGCGGGAGGGCCAGGTGAGCAGTTCTTC. V and J are TRBV12-3 or TRBV12-4 and TRBJ2-1; 11 bases are a match to TRBD2. Germline trimming cut 5 bases from V and 9 bases from J; bases unmatched to any gene: 9. There are 15 residues in the CDR3.

In this sample, this clonotype turned up many times. The chain uses TRBV7-3 and TRBJ1-5; D ambiguous. The CDR3 has 13 amino acids. Germline CDR1 SGHTA, CDR2 FQGTGA. V lost 2 bases and J 3 bases, leaving 5 bases between the germline ends. In nucleotides, the CDR3 is TGTGCCAGCAGCTTATATAACAATCAGCCCCAGCATTTT. Translating gives CASSLYNNQPQHF.

In its sample, this clonotype was seen many times. The V and J genes are TRBV11-3 and TRBJ2-1; 7 bases are shared with TRBD2. Germline CDR1 SGHNT, CDR2 YENEEA. The V gene end was trimmed by 5 bases and the J gene end by 5 bases; junction bases not matched to a gene: 3. The CDR3 is 13 amino acids. DNA for the CDR3: TGTGCCAGCAGCCGTACTAGCGACAATGAGCAGTTCTTC. Protein: CASSRTSDNEQFF. The full variable domain, its missing parts supplied by reference TRBV11-3 and TRBJ2-1, is EAGVVQSPRYKIIEKKQPVAFWCNPISGHNTLYWYLQNLGQGPELLIRYENEEAVDDSQLPKDRFSAERLKGVDSTLKIQPAELGDSAVYLCASSRTSDNEQFFGPGTRLTVL.

This clonotype was seen repeatedly, ten times or more. The genes are TRBV7-3 and TRBJ2-3; 8 positions agree with TRBD2. The CDR3 totals 17 residues. Germline CDR1 and CDR2: SGHTA and FQGTGA. The J segment lost 2 bases and the V segment lost 2 bases, leaving 9 bases of the junction unmatched. The CDR3 DNA is TGTGCCAGCAGCTTATATCTGTCTAGCGGGCCCACAGATACGCAGTATTTT. Translated, it gives CASSLYLSSGPTDTQYF.

The chain links TRBV5-4 to TRBJ1-2; D perhaps matches TRBD1 (6 bases). This CDR3 contains 14 residues. Germline-derived CDR1 and CDR2 are SGHNT and YYREEE (reference sequence). The germline V and J ends were trimmed by 0 bases and 7 bases, with 13 bases remaining between them. The CDR3 here is CASSLAGRGSGYTF. The CDR3 DNA follows: TGTGCCAGCAGCTTGGCGGGCAGGGGATCTGGCTACACCTTC.

This clonotype was found many times. The genes are TRBV29-1 and TRBJ1-2; D gene unclear. The germline CDR1 and CDR2 sequences are SQVTM and ANQGSEA. Trimming took off 7 bases at V and 2 bases at J, with 17 bases between the two ends. The CDR3 totals 14 residues. CDR3 sequence (DNA): TGCAGCGCCCTGGTGGCAGGCCTAAACTATGGCTACACCTTC. Translation gives CSALVAGLNYGYTF.

This chain uses TRBV7-6 with TRBJ1-2; D possibly corresponds to TRBD1 (6 bases). V gave up 5 bases and J gave up 3 bases, with 13 bases separating them. Germline V lookup: CDR1 SGHVS, CDR2 FNYEAQ. The CDR3 covers 14 residues. The CDR3 sequence: CASSVRGLDYGYTF. The DNA of the CDR3 is TGTGCCAGCAGCGTGAGGGGGTTGGACTATGGCTACACCTTC.

V and J are TRBV18 and TRBJ2-6; D gene ambiguous. Germline V gives CDR1 KGHSH, CDR2 LQKENI. The V and J ends lost 3 bases and 1 base respectively, with 7 bases between them. The CDR3 totals 15 residues. CDR3 in DNA: TGTGCCAGCTCACCGTCCTTGTCTGGGGCCAACGTCCTGACTTTC. Its translation: CASSPSLSGANVLTF.

This clonotype was picked up many times. The chain recombines TRBV29-1 with TRBJ2-5; 7 positions match TRBD2. V trimming: 5 bases; J trimming: 5 bases; junction bases outside the gene matches: 11. The CDR3 spans 14 residues. CDR1 SQVTM and CDR2 ANQGSEA come from the germline V gene. CDR3 amino acids: CSVWTRPPRETQYF. CDR3 in DNA: TGCAGCGTTTGGACTAGACCCCCCAGGGAGACCCAGTACTTC. Based on the CDR3 plus reference TRBV29-1 and TRBJ2-5, the full variable domain is SAVISQKPSRDICQRGTSLTIQCQVDSQVTMMFWYRQQPGQSLTLIATANQGSEATYESGFVIDKFPISRPNLTFSTLTVSNMSPEDSSIYLCSVWTRPPRETQYFGPGTRLLVL.

This clonotype was recorded many times. This rearrangement joins TRBV7-9 to TRBJ1-5; no reliable D call. The CDR3 contains 14 residues. Germline loops: CDR1 SEHNR, CDR2 FQNEAQ (reference sequence). Trimming stripped 5 bases from V and 3 bases from J, with 11 bases between. The CDR3 reads CASSPGMNNQPQHF. The CDR3 DNA reads as TGTGCCAGCAGCCCGGGGATGAACAATCAGCCCCAGCATTTT.

The V and J genes are TRBV6-5 and TRBJ1-2; D is undetermined. Looked up from germline, CDR1 is MNHEY and CDR2 is SVGAGI. The length of the CDR3 is 13 residues. V lost 5 bases to trimming and J lost 0 bases, with 7 bases between them. The CDR3 DNA reads as TGTGCCAGCAGTCAGCTAGCTAACTATGGCTACACCTTC. It translates to CASSQLANYGYTF.

This sequence joins TRBV29-1 and TRBJ1-6, with a tentative D call TRBD1 (5 bases). Trimming stripped 4 bases from V and 6 bases from J, with 7 bases between. The CDR3 runs 12 residues. Germline-derived CDR1 and CDR2 are SQVTM and ANQGSEA. DNA of the CDR3: TGCAGCGTTGGCCAGGGTAATTCACCCCTCCACTTT. This gives the protein CSVGQGNSPLHF.

This clonotype showed up many times. The gene calls are TRBV12-5 and TRBJ2-7, with 12 bases aligning to TRBD2. The germline V gene encodes CDR1 LGHNT and CDR2 FRNRAP. The CDR3 extends over 15 amino acids. V was pared by 5 bases and J by 3 bases, with 5 bases of the junction left unmatched. CDR3 sequence (DNA): TGTGCTAGTGGTAGCCTAGCGGGGGGGCTCTACGAGCAGTACTTC. Translating it yields CASGSLAGGLYEQYF.

This clonotype has a handful of counts. V usage is TRBV10-3 and J usage is TRBJ1-2; D is unresolved. CDR3 length: 15 amino acids. Germline CDR1 is ENHRY and CDR2 is SYGVKD. Between the trimmed V and J ends, which lost 2 bases and 4 bases, there was a span of 14 bases. The CDR3 sequence: CAISEGQREGYGYTF. For the CDR3, the DNA is TGTGCCATCAGTGAGGGTCAACGGGAAGGCTATGGCTACACCTTC.

This clonotype occurred many times. The rearrangement joins TRBV7-2 to TRBJ2-6; maybe TRBD2 (7 bases). Germline V gene sequence: CDR1 SGHTA, CDR2 FQGNSA. With 5 bases removed from V and 2 bases from J, the gap between germline ends came to 10 bases. This CDR3 has 15 residues. CDR3 nucleotides: TGTGCCAGCAGCCTAGGGGGGGCTGGGGCCAACGTCCTGACTTTC. Protein product: CASSLGGAGANVLTF.

This clonotype was observed a few times. The genes are TRBV9 and TRBJ2-2, with D perhaps matching TRBD2 (5 bases). Germline CDR1 SGDLS, CDR2 YYNGEE. Trimming removed 7 bases at V and 3 bases at J, with 13 bases between. The CDR3 is made up of 14 amino acids. CDR3 bases: TGTGCCAGCCAGAGGGCTAGTCACACCGGGGAGCTGTTTTTT. This translates into CASQRASHTGELFF.

This clonotype was observed a handful of times. Without the conserved terminal phenylalanine or tryptophan, this CDR3 likely stems from a read error. It is unclear where the CDR3 begins or ends on the DNA, so no DNA is shown, and the CDR3 is as TCRdb lists it. Here the CDR3 reads CASISLSGSTNS. V and J are TRBV10-1 and TRBJ2-7; the table assigns TRBD2, which was not confirmed against the DNA. The CDR3 contains 12 residues when both ends are counted. Germline-derived CDR1 and CDR2 are WNHNN and SYGVQD (reference sequence).

The CDR3 DNA reads TGTGCCAGCAGCTCGCCGAGCAGGAACACTGAAGCTTTCTTT. This sequence encodes CASSSPSRNTEAFF. V usage is TRBV7-2 and J usage is TRBJ1-1; D unresolved. Germline CDR1 SGHTA, CDR2 FQGNSA. V shed 4 bases and J shed 1 base, with 10 bases lying between them. The CDR3 totals 14 residues.

The chain carries TRBV20-1 and TRBJ2-7; weak D call: TRBD2 (5 bases). Between the trimmed V and J ends, which lost 6 bases and 2 bases, there was a span of 11 bases. The CDR3 has 12 amino acids. CDR1 DFQATT and CDR2 SNEGSKA come from the germline V gene (reference sequence). The CDR3 reads CSAHSGAYEQYF. The DNA for the CDR3 is TGCAGTGCACACAGCGGAGCCTACGAGCAGTACTTC.

This clonotype was counted many times. The chain links TRBV20-1 to TRBJ1-5; weak D call: TRBD1 (6 bases). The CDR3 covers 16 residues. V was cut by 0 bases and J by 1 base, with 13 bases left in between. Germline CDR1 reads DFQATT; CDR2 reads SNEGSKA (reference sequence). The CDR3 protein is CSARDSGGASNQPQHF. CDR3 nucleotide sequence: TGCAGTGCTAGAGACTCCGGGGGGGCCAGCAATCAGCCCCAGCATTTT.